The clone carrying this T cell receptor beta chain was counted a few times. Its matching antigen is unknown. CDR1 is SGHVS, CDR2 FNYEAQ, per germline. This CDR3 has 15 residues. Trimming took 5 bases from V and 2 from J, leaving 15 bases between them. The entry originates in a study of vaccination effects on CD4 cells after COVID-19. ViraFEST assay sequencing came after antigen-specific CD4+ T cells were expanded with viral peptide pools. With roughly 10 days of culture completed, CD4+ T cells were isolated. Their SARS-CoV-2 infection, verified by PCR, occurred between March and December 2020. Repertoires were generated with immunoSEQ multiplex PCR, while TCRdb's copy carries only in-frame clones and drops some. This table holds 35,000 to 45,000 clones, 73% found once.

The V and J genes are TRBV7-6 and TRBJ1-2; possibly TRBD1 for D (6 bases). The source material was CD4+ T cells from PBMCs cultured with a peptide pool, sampled before COVID-19 vaccination. This receptor was obtained from a human donor who had a prior SARS-CoV-2 infection. In DNA form, the CDR3 reads TGTGCCAGCAGCAAGTACGGGGGGGGCAACTATGGCTACACCTTC. This codes for CASSKYGGGNYGYTF. The variable domain in full, completed from reference TRBV7-6 and TRBJ1-2, reads GAGVSQSPRYKVTKRGQDVALRCDPISGHVSLYWYRQALGQGPEFLTYFNYEAQQDKSGLPNDRFSAERPEGSISTLTIQRTEQRDSAMYRCASSKYGGGNYGYTFGSGTRLTVV.